The clone carrying this TCR beta chain came up many times. Antigen: not known. The CDR3 runs to 16 residues. Germline loops: CDR1 SGHTA, CDR2 FQGNSA. Between the trimmed V and J ends, which lost 2 bases and 0 bases, there was a span of 13 bases. This entry comes from a study of T cells in Graves' hyperthyroidism and ophthalmopathy. Notes on the study in general: Within blood appeared most thyroid clonotypes that had expanded above 0.001.

Over 18 months, lack of ophthalmopathy progression marked Graves' hyperthyroidism as stable. RNA transcripts provided the source from which TCR beta CDR3 regions were amplified. The HTBI primer set served for first-round RT-PCR of the TCR CDR3. Via MiXCR, TCRdb re-called the multiplex PCR reads, giving one row per CDR3 protein. The repertoire holds 700,000 to 950,000 distinct CDR3 sequences, over 35% seen once, with around 31% in the top ten. Sequences were obtained from blood. The clonotype comes from a middle-aged woman with Graves' hyperthyroidism. V and J are TRBV7-2 and TRBJ1-2; D not certain. The CDR3 nucleotides are TGTGCCAGCAGCTTACATTCTTATGGTACTAACTATGGCTACACCTTC. Residues: CASSLHSYGTNYGYTF.